A single sample gave rise to the 15 T cell receptor beta chains below, sequenced in a study of blood T cell repertoires in COVID-19. Sequencing used immunoSEQ multiplex PCR; TCRdb keeps in-frame clones, though not all of them. The sample has 110,000 or so clones; roughly 84% are singletons. Sequencing used peripheral blood. These receptors were taken from a woman aged 40 to 50 with acute or convalescent COVID-19.

The V gene is TRBV30, the J gene TRBJ1-2; 9 bases agree with TRBD1. The trim removed 7 bases at V and 4 bases at J, leaving 4 bases unmatched. From germline, CDR1 is GTSNPN and CDR2 SVGIG (reference sequence). The CDR3 is 12 residues long. The CDR3 sequence is CAFGTGTYGYTF. The CDR3 region has the DNA TGTGCCTTCGGGACAGGGACCTATGGCTACACCTTC. The full variable domain, in which reference TRBV30 and TRBJ1-2 provide the parts outside the CDR3, is SQTIHQWPATLVQPVGSPLSLECTVEGTSNPNLYWYRQAAGRGLQLLFYSVGIGQISSEVPQNLSASRPQDRQFILSSKKLLLSDSGFYLCAFGTGTYGYTFGSGTRLTVV.

The rearrangement links TRBV19 to TRBJ2-7; 9 nucleotides line up with TRBD1. This CDR3 has 16 amino acids. Germline V CDR1 and CDR2: LNHDA, SQIVND (reference sequence). Germline trimming cut 5 bases from V and 5 bases from J; bases unmatched to any gene: 13. CDR3 residues: CASSPAGQGGRDEQYF. CDR3 in DNA: TGTGCCAGTAGTCCTGCGGGACAGGGAGGAAGGGACGAGCAGTACTTC.

The V and J genes are TRBV19 and TRBJ1-4; 8 bases line up with TRBD1. Germline CDR1 LNHDA, CDR2 SQIVND (reference sequence). V dropped 5 bases and J dropped 10; count of bases not matched to a gene: 3. The CDR3 totals 12 residues. The CDR3 bases are TGTGCCAGTAGTGTCGACAGGGGAAAACTGTTTTTT. Protein: CASSVDRGKLFF.

This sequence joins TRBV2 and TRBJ2-2; D unresolved. Germline V CDR1 and CDR2: SNHLY, FYNNEI. CDR3 length: 11 amino acids. Trimming removed 7 bases from V and 7 bases from J, with 7 bases in between. CDR3 coding DNA: TGTGCCAGCACGGTCCTCGGGGAGCTGTTTTTT. Protein product: CASTVLGELFF. Looking up the rest from reference TRBV2 and TRBJ2-2 gives the full variable domain: EPEVTQTPSHQVTQMGQEVILRCVPISNHLYFYWYRQILGQKVEFLVSFYNNEISEKSEIFDDQFSVERPDGSNFTLKIRSTKLEDSAMYFCASTVLGELFFGEGSRLTVL.

V gene TRBV5-1 combines with J gene TRBJ2-5; 8 nucleotides agree with TRBD1. V shed 4 bases and J 5 bases; nucleotides not matched to a gene: 10. This CDR3 has 15 amino acids. The germline CDR1 and CDR2 sequences are SGHRS and YFSETQ. CDR3 in DNA: TGCGCCAGCAGCAGGACAGGGAACGAGGGTGAGACCCAGTACTTC. Amino acid sequence: CASSRTGNEGETQYF.

The V gene is TRBV6-1, the J gene TRBJ2-2, with TRBD1 matching 7 bases. The ends lost 6 bases at V and 3 bases at J; junction bases unmatched: 7. The V gene's germline CDR1 is MNHNS and CDR2 SASEGT. CDR3 size: 15 residues. CDR3 region: CASRRQGSDTGELFF. The CDR3 DNA sequence: TGTGCCAGCAGAAGACAGGGATCGGACACCGGGGAGCTGTTTTTT.

The genes are TRBV19 and TRBJ2-2, with unresolved D. The CDR3 totals 14 residues. V gave up 1 base and J gave up 4 bases, with 7 bases separating them. CDR1 and CDR2 (germline): LNHDA, SQIVND (reference sequence). This CDR3 is CASSIAVSTGELFF. The CDR3 DNA sequence: TGTGCCAGTAGTATAGCAGTATCCACCGGGGAGCTGTTTTTT.

The gene calls are TRBV3-1 (or the pseudogene TRBV3-2) and TRBJ1-5; D call uncertain. Trimming shortened V by 0 bases and J by 10 bases, and 10 bases separated the two germline ends. The CDR3 runs 13 residues. Germline CDR1 is LGHDT and CDR2 is YNNKEL (reference sequence). The CDR3 loop reads CASSQDHHSPQHF. The CDR3 DNA follows: TGTGCCAGCAGCCAAGATCATCACTCTCCCCAGCATTTT.

V and J are TRBV15 and TRBJ1-5; TRBD1 aligns across 7 bases. Germline values: CDR1 LNHNV, CDR2 YYDKDF (reference sequence). V shed 1 base and J 9 bases; nucleotides not matched to a gene: 12. The CDR3 covers 16 residues. The CDR3 DNA reads as TGTGCCACCAGCAGAGTGGGGACAGCCGCCTTGGGGCCCCAGCATTTT. Amino acid sequence: CATSRVGTAALGPQHF. Full variable domain (outside the CDR3, taken from reference TRBV15 and TRBJ1-5): DAMVIQNPRYQVTQFGKPVTLSCSQTLNHNVMYWYQQKSSQAPKLLFHYYDKDFNNEADTPDNFQSRRPNTSFCFLDIRSPGLGDTAMYLCATSRVGTAALGPQHFGDGTRLSIL.

The genes are TRBV7-9 and TRBJ1-3; possibly TRBD1 for D (6 bases). From germline, CDR1 is SEHNR and CDR2 FQNEAQ (reference sequence). Trimming left V 9 bases short and J 4 bases short, with 10 bases between. This CDR3 is built from 12 residues. CDR3 sequence reads: CASQGSGNTIYF. DNA for the CDR3: TGTGCCAGTCAGGGGTCGGGAAACACCATATATTTT.

V gene TRBV10-3 combines with J gene TRBJ1-5; the D is unclear. Germline CDR1 ENHRY, CDR2 SYGVKD. This CDR3 spans 14 amino acids. V shed 2 bases and J shed 1 base, with 6 bases lying between them. The CDR3 DNA sequence: TGTGCCATCAGTGAGCCGGGAAGCAATCAGCCCCAGCATTTT. Amino acids: CAISEPGSNQPQHF.

This chain joins TRBV11-2 and TRBJ2-7; D perhaps matches TRBD1 (6 bases). The CDR3 consists of 16 residues. The germline CDR1 and CDR2 sequences are SGHAT and FQNNGV. The V and J ends lost 5 bases and 3 bases respectively, with 20 bases between them. CDR3 sequence reads: CASSQYKTGSVYEQYF. The CDR3 DNA follows: TGTGCCAGCAGCCAATACAAGACAGGTAGCGTCTACGAGCAGTACTTC. Based on the CDR3 plus reference TRBV11-2 and TRBJ2-7, the full variable domain is EAGVAQSPRYKIIEKRQSVAFWCNPISGHATLYWYQQILGQGPKLLIQFQNNGVVDDSQLPKDRFSAERLKGVDSTLKIQPAKLEDSAVYLCASSQYKTGSVYEQYFGPGTRLTVT.

V is TRBV4-1 and J is TRBJ2-7; no firm D call. The germline V gene has CDR1 MGHRA and CDR2 YSYEKL. Trimming cost V 6 bases and J 0 bases, with 15 bases left between them. The CDR3 extends over 15 amino acids. The CDR3 DNA reads TGCGCCAGCAGGAATGACCTTAGCAGCTCCTACGAGCAGTACTTC. Protein: CASRNDLSSSYEQYF.

The gene calls are TRBV2 and TRBJ1-2; D unresolved. V shed 5 bases and J shed 5 bases, with 12 bases lying between them. Germline V gives CDR1 SNHLY, CDR2 FYNNEI. The CDR3 totals 13 residues. The CDR3 nucleotides are TGTGCCAGCAGTACTCCCCGGGGTTATGGCTACACCTTC. Translation gives CASSTPRGYGYTF.

The chain carries TRBV6-5 and TRBJ1-6, with TRBD1 matching over 8 bases. Trimming removed 7 bases from V and 10 bases from J; junction bases left unmatched: 12. This CDR3 comprises 15 residues. The V gene's germline CDR1 is MNHEY and CDR2 SVGAGI. CDR3 in amino acids: CASTPRTGGESPLHF. The CDR3, as DNA: TGTGCCAGCACCCCCCGTACAGGGGGAGAATCACCCCTCCACTTT.